The TCR beta chain described here comes from a study of beta chain features in type 1 diabetes (dated by TCRdb to 2017 to 2018). Background for the entire study: Mean age, gender distribution, total cell number and subset yield were not different between patients and healthy donors. A total of some 100,000,000 sorted cells were examined across all samples, and a strong correlation was observed between cell number per subset and RNA yield. The study compared TCRB repertoires of sorted circulating CD4+ T cell subsets between recently diagnosed type 1 diabetes patients and matched healthy donors. Whereas all 28 donors provided naive and central memory subsets, regulatory and stem cell-like memory subsets were isolated from just 8 patients and about 8 healthy donors. Study-wide conclusions, independent of this receptor: Naive, central memory and regulatory TCRB repertoires appeared to be more similar among patients than among healthy donors. In all four CD4+ subsets, TCRB CDR3 length was moderately but significantly shorter in type 1 diabetes patients. Sequencing cDNA rather than genomic DNA could over-represent highly expressing activated cells, although activation and CD3 levels did not differ between groups. Patients with type 1 diabetes made fewer insertions and deleted more nucleotides at VDJ recombination sites, implying thymic rearrangement abnormalities. Because small numbers of individuals were included in the HLA sub-analyses, any influence of HLA type on TCRB rearrangement was left unresolved. Shorter templates might be favored by PCR, yet because patient and control samples were amplified and corrected together, any such skew would affect both groups equally.

V and J lose 1 base and 3 bases, and a span of 10 bases separates them. The germline V gene sets CDR1 to SGHTA and CDR2 to FQGNSA. Taken from cysteine to phenylalanine, the CDR3 has 15 residues. Only the CDR3 DNA is retained, 45 bases long and in frame from the first base. All of the isolated RNA was reverse transcribed with the High Capacity cDNA Reverse Transcription Kit, so expressed TCRB transcripts were sequenced. Deep immunoSEQ sequencing was performed on naive, central memory and regulatory T cell samples, with an average of approximately 4 million total reads per sample. Sorted cells were lysed in RLT buffer, and RNA was extracted using DNase-treated RNeasy Micro or Mini kits according to cell number. To prevent cross-contamination, each cell subset was processed individually, whereas patient and healthy donor samples were processed jointly. Using the immunoSEQ multiplex PCR, TCRB sequences were amplified from cDNA into 87-bp fragments spanning the CDR3 region. Sequencing of the amplicons was done on the Illumina HiSeq platform. Per the source publication's procedure: PCR bias was corrected computationally using synthetic template baselines, and reads within Hamming distance 2 were collapsed, with unmergeable singletons discarded. Reads were aligned against IMGT so that V, D and J genes, CDR3 length and insertions or deletions at six rearrangement sites could be assigned. Within each subset, clonotype counts were normalized to the number of sorted cells before true diversity and Gini coefficients were calculated with the tcR R package. The overlap coefficient, calculated on TCRB nucleotide sequences, was used to measure repertoire sharing. Out-of-frame TCRB sequences from naive cells were analyzed as a proxy for the pre-selection repertoire. This immuneACCESS table, as held by TCRdb, lists in-frame sequences with V and J called but not all clones. Of the missing ones, under half trace to an unresolved V gene in checked studies; the others have no known cause. For V, J and clone size, that table is used; D and trimming come from the DNA. Counted in this sample were over 700,000 clones; roughly a sixth of them appeared once. Around 0.02% of the sample lies in the top ten.

As regards this clone: What this receptor recognizes is not known. No much larger clone is present one base from it, and per-base qualities are unavailable.

Each donor gave one peripheral blood draw, roughly 120 mL on average, collected into heparinised tubes. Naive, central memory, regulatory and stem cell-like memory CD4+ T cells were sorted on a BD FACSAria II using a panel including CD45RO, CCR7, CD25, CD127, CD95 and CD27. Every sorted population had a purity above 95%. Right away, PBMCs were isolated by Lymphoprep density gradient centrifugation and were stained directly, with no culture step. So that batch effects would be minimized, each experiment stained and sorted samples in pairs, pairing one healthy donor with one patient. The sample taken for sequencing was naive CD4+ T cells from blood. Taken with the paper, the label for cell subset or site translates to: true naive CD4+ T cells. Here the chain combines TRBV7-2 and TRBJ2-1; the D gene assignment is ambiguous. This receptor was identified in a woman aged 18-29 years in good health. The CDR3 region has the sequence CASSLGAPNYNEQFF. The nucleotide sequence reads TGTGCCAGCAGCTTAGGGGCCCCTAACTACAATGAGCAGTTCTTC.